The sequence of this T cell receptor beta chain was determined in a study of T cells expressing NK-cell markers. Overall study context: TCR beta repertoires came from sorted CD3+CD56+NKG2C+, CD3+CD56+NKG2C- and CD3+CD56-NKG2C+ T cells. Seven HCMV-seropositive donors and one seronegative donor made up the eight sequenced donors. The study, taken as a whole, reports: Also leading the CD3+CD56-NKG2C+ fraction in a handful of donors were these clonotypes.

Libraries used 5'RACE template switching adding universal primer site and UMIs. No DNA is given; TCRdb re-called the 5' RACE reads and lists each CDR3 protein once. The sample has 150,000 to 180,000 distinct CDR3 sequences; the top ten hold 37%. Concerning this clonotype: The antigen remains undetermined.

The specimen sequenced was blood T cells: a sorted CD56 or NKG2C T cell subset, CD4+ or CD8+ T cells, or bulk PBMC T cells (not recorded which). This sequence originates from a woman in her fifties or sixties in good health.

CDR3 amino acids: CASSEKADTQYF. The genes are TRBV7-8 and TRBJ2-3. The CDR3 runs to 12 residues. The germline V gene encodes CDR1 SGHVS and CDR2 FQNEAQ.